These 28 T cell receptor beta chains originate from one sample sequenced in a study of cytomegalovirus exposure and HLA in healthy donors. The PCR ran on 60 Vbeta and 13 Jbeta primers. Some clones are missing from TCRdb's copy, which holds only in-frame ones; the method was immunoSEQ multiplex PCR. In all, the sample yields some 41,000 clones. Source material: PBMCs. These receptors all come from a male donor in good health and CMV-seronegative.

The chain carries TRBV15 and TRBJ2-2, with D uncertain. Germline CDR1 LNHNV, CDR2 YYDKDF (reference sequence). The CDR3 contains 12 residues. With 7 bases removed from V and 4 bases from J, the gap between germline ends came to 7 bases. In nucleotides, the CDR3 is TGTGCCACCAATGGGCGCACCGGGGAGCTGTTTTTT. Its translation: CATNGRTGELFF.

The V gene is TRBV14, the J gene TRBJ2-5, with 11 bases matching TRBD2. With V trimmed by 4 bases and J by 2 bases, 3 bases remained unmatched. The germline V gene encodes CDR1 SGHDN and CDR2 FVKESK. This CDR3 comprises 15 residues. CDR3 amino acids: CASSRRLAGQETQYF. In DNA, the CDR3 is TGTGCCAGCAGCCGTCGACTAGCGGGGCAAGAGACCCAGTACTTC. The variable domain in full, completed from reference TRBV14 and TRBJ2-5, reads EAGVTQFPSHSVIEKGQTVTLRCDPISGHDNLYWYRRVMGKEIKFLLHFVKESKQDESGMPNNRFLAERTGGTYSTLKVQPAELEDSGVYFCASSRRLAGQETQYFGPGTRLLVL.

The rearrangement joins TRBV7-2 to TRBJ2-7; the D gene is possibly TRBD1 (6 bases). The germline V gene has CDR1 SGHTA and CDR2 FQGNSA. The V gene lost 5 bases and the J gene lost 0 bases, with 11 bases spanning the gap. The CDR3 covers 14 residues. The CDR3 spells CASSTGQISYEQYF. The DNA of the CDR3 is TGTGCCAGCAGCACCGGACAGATCTCCTACGAGCAGTACTTC.

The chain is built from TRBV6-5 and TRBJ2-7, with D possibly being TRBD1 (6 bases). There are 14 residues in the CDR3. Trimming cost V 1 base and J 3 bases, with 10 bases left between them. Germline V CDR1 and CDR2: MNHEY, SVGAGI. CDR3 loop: CASSYYGRGYEQYF. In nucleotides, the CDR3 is TGTGCCAGCAGTTACTATGGCAGGGGCTACGAGCAGTACTTC.

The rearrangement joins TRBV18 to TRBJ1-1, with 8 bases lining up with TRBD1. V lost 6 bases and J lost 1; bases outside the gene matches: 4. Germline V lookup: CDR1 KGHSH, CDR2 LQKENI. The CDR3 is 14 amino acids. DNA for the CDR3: TGTGCCAGCTCGCTAGGGACAGGGAACACTGAAGCTTTCTTT. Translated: CASSLGTGNTEAFF.

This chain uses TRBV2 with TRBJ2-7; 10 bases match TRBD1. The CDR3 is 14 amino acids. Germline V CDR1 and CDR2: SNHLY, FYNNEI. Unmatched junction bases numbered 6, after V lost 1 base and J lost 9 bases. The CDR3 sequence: CASSEVDRGLVQYF. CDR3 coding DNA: TGTGCCAGCAGTGAAGTGGACAGGGGGTTGGTGCAGTACTTC.

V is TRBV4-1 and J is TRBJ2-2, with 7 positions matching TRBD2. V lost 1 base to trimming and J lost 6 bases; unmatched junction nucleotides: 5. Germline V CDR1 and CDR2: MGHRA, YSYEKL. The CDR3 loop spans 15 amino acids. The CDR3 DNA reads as TGCGCCAGCAGCCAAGGGGGGAGGGAGGCCGGGGAGCTGTTTTTT. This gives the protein CASSQGGREAGELFF.

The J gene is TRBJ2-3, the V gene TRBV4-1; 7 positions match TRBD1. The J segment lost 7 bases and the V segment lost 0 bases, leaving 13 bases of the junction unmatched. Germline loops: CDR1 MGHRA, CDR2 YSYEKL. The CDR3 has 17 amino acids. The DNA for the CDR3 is TGCGCCAGCAGCCAAGAACACCCGACAGGGTTTACAAATACGCAGTATTTT. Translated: CASSQEHPTGFTNTQYF.

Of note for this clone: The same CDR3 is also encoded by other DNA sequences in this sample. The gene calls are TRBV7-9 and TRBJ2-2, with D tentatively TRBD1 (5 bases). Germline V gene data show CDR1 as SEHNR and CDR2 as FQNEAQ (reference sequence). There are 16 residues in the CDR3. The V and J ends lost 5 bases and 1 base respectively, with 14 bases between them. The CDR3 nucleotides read TGTGCCAGCAGCCCGCCCAGGGCACAGAACACCGGGGAGCTGTTTTTT. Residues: CASSPPRAQNTGELFF.

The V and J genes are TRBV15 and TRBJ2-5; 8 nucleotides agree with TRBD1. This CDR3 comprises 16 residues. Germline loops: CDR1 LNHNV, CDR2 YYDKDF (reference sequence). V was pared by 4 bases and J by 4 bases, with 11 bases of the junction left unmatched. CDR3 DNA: TGTGCCACCAGCACCGATCCGACAGGGGTGAGAGAGACCCAGTACTTC. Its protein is CATSTDPTGVRETQYF.

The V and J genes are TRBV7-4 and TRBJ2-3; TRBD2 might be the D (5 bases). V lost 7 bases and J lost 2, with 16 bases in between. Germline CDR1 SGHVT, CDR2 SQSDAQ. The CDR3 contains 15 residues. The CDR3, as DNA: TGTGCCAGCACCCAAAGGTCGGGATCCACAGATACGCAGTATTTT. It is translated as CASTQRSGSTDTQYF.

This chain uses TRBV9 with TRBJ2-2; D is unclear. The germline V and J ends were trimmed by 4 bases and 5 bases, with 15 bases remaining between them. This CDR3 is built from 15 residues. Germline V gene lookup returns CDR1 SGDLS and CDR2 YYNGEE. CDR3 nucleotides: TGTGCCAGCAGCCCACAGTTCCCAAGTACCGGGGAGCTGTTTTTT. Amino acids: CASSPQFPSTGELFF.

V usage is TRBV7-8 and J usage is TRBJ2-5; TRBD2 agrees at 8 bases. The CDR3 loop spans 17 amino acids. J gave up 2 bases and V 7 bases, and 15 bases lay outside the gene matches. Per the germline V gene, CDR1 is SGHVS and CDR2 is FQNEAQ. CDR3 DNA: TGTGCCAGCATCCGAGGAGAAAGCGGGAGCTTACAAGAGACCCAGTACTTC. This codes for CASIRGESGSLQETQYF.

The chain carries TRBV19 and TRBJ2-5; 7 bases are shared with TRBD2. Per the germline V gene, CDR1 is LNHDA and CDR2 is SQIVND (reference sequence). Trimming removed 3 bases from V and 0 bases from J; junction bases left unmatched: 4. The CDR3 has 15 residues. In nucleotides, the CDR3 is TGTGCCAGTAGTATCATCCGGGGGGACCAAGAGACCCAGTACTTC. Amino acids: CASSIIRGDQETQYF.

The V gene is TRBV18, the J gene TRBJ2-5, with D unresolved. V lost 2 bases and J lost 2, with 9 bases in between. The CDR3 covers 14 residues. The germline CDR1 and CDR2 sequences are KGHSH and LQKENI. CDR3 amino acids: CASSPDWNQETQYF. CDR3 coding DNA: TGTGCCAGCTCACCAGACTGGAATCAAGAGACCCAGTACTTC.

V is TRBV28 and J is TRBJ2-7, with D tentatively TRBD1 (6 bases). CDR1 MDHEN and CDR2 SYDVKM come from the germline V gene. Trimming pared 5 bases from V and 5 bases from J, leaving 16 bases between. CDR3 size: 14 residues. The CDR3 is CASSRQARADEQYF. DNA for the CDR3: TGTGCCAGCAGTAGACAGGCAAGGGCGGACGAGCAGTACTTC. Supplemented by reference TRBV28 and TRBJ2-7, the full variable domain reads DVKVTQSSRYLVKRTGEKVFLECVQDMDHENMFWYRQDPGLGLRLIYFSYDVKMKEKGDIPEGYSVSREKKERFSLILESASTNQTSMYLCASSRQARADEQYFGPGTRLTVT.

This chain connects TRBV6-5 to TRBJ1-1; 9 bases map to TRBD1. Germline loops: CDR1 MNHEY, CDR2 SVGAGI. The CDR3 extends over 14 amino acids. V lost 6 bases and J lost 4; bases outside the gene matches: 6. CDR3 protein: CASRRQGGSTEAFF. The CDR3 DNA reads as TGTGCCAGCAGGCGACAGGGGGGGAGCACTGAAGCTTTCTTT.

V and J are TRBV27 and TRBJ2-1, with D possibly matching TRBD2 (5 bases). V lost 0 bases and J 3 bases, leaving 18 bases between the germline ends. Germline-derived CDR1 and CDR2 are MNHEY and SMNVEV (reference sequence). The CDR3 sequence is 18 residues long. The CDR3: CASSLSSVYPSVYNEQFF. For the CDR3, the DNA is TGTGCCAGCAGTTTATCTAGCGTGTACCCGTCGGTCTACAATGAGCAGTTCTTC.

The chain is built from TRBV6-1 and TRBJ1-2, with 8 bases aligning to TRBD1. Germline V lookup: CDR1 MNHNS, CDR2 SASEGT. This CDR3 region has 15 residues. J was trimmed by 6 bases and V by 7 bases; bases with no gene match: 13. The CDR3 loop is CASISTGERKNGYTF. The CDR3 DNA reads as TGTGCCAGCATATCGACAGGGGAAAGGAAAAATGGCTACACCTTC.

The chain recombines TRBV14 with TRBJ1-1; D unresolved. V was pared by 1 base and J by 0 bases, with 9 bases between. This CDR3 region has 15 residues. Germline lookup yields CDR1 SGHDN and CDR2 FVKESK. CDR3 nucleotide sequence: TGTGCCAGCAGCCAAGTTCCGGGATTGAACACTGAAGCTTTCTTT. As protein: CASSQVPGLNTEAFF.

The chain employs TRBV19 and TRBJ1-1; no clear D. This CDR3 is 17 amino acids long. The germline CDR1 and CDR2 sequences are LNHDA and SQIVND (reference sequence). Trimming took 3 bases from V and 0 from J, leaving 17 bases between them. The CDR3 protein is CASSIGSGSIMNTEAFF. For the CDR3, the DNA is TGTGCCAGTAGTATCGGGTCGGGGAGTATTATGAACACTGAAGCTTTCTTT.

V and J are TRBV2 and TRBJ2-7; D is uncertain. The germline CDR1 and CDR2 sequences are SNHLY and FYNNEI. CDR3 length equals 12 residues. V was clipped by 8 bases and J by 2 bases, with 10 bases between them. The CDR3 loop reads CASSSRAYEQYF. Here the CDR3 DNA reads TGTGCCAGCTCTAGTCGGGCCTACGAGCAGTACTTC.

CDR3 sequence (DNA): TGTGCCACCAGCAGAGAATCGGGGATGAGCACAGATACGCAGTATTTT. Its protein is CATSRESGMSTDTQYF. The chain combines TRBV15 with TRBJ2-3; perhaps TRBD2 as D (5 bases). Germline CDR1 reads LNHNV; CDR2 reads YYDKDF (reference sequence). Trimming removed 0 bases from V and 0 bases from J, with 10 bases in between. The CDR3 totals 16 residues.

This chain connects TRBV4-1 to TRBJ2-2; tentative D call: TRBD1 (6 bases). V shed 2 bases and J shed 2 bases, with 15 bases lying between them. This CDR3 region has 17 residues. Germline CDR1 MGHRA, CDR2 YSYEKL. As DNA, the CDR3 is TGCGCCAGCAGCCAAAGGGGACCGGGACAAAACACCGGGGAGCTGTTTTTT. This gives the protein CASSQRGPGQNTGELFF.

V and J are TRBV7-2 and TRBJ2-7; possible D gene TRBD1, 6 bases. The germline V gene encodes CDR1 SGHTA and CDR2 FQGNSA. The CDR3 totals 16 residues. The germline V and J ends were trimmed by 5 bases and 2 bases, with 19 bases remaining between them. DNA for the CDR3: TGTGCCAGCAGCCCCAATAACCCAGGGGCAGCCTACGAGCAGTACTTC. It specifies CASSPNNPGAAYEQYF.

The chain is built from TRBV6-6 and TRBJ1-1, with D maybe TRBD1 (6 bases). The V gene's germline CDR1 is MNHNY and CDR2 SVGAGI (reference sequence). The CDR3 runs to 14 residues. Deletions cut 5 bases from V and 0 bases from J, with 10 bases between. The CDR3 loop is CASSLTGMNTEAFF. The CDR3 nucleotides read TGTGCCAGCAGTCTAACAGGGATGAACACTGAAGCTTTCTTT.

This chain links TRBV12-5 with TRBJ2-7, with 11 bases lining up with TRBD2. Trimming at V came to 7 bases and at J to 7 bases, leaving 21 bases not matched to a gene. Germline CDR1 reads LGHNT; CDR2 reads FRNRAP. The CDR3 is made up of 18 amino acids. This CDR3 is CASATNVLAGGPEGEQYF. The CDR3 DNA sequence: TGTGCTAGTGCTACTAATGTCCTAGCGGGGGGCCCCGAGGGGGAGCAGTACTTC.

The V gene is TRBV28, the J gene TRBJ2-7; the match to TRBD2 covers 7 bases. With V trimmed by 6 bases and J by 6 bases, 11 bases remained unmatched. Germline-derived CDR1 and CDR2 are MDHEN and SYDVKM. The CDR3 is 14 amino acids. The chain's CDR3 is CASRLVGWGGEQYF. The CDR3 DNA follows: TGTGCCAGCAGACTTGTTGGTTGGGGGGGCGAGCAGTACTTC.